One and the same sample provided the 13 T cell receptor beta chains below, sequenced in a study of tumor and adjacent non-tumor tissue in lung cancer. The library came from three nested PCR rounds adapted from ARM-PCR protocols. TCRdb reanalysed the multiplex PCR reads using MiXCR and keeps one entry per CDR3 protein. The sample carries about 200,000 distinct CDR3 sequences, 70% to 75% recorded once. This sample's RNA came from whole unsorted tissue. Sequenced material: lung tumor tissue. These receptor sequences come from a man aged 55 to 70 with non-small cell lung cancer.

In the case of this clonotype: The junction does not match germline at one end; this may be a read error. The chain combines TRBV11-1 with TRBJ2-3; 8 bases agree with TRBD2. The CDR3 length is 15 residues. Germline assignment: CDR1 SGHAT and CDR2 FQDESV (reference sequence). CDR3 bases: TGTGCTAGCAGTCATAGCGGGATGAACACAGATACGCAGTATTTT. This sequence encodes CASSHSGMNTDTQYF.

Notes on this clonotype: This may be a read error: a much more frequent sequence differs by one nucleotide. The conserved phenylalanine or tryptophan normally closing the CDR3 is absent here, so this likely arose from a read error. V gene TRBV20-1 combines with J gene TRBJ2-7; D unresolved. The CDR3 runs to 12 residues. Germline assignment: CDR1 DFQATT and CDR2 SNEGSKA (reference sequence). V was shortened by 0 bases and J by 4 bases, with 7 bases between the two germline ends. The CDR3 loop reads CSARDLDYEQYL. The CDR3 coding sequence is TGCAGTGCTAGAGATCTGGATTACGAGCAGTACCTC.

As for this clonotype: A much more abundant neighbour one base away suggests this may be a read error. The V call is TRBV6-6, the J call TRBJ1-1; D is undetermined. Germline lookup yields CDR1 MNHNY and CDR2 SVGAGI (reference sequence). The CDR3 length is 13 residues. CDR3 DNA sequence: TGTGTCAGCAGCACCGGAGGGAACACTGAAGCTTTCTTT. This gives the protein CVSSTGGNTEAFF.

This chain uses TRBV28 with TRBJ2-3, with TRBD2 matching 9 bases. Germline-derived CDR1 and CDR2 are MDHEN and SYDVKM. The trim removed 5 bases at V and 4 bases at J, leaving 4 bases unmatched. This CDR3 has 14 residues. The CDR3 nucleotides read TGTGCCAGCAGTATAGCGGGGGTGGCAGATACGCAGTATTTT. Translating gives CASSIAGVADTQYF.

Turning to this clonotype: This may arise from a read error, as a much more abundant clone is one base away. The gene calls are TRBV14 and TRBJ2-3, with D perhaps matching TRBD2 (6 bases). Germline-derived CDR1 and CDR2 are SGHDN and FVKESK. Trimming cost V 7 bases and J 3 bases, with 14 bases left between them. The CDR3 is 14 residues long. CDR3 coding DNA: TGTGCCAGCATCCCCGGACTAATGACAGATACGCAGTATTTT. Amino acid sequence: CASIPGLMTDTQYF.

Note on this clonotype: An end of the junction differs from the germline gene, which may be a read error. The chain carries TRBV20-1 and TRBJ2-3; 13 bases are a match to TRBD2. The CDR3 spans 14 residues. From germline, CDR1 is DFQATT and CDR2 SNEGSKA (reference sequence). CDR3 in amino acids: CGAGTSGKSDKQYF. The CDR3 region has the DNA TGCGGTGCTGGGACTAGCGGGAAATCAGATAAACAGTATTTT.

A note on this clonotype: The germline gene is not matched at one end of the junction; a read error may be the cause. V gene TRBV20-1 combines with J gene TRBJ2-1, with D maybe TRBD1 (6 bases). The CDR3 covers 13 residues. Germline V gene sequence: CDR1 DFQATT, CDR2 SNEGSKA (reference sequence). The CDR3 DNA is TGCAGTCCTCCGCTACAGGGAATGCGCGAGCAATTCTTC. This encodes CSPPLQGMREQFF.

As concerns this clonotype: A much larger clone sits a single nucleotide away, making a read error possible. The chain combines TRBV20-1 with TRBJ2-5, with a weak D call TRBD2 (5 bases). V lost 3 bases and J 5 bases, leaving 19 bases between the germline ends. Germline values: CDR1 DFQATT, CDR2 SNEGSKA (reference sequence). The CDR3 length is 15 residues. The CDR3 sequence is CSASSLVGARETQYF. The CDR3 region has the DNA TGCAGTGCTAGTAGTCTAGTGGGAGCTCGTGAGACCCAGTACTTC.

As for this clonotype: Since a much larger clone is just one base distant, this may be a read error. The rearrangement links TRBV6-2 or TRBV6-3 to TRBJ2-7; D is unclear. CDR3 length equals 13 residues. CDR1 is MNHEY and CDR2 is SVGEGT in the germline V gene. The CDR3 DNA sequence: TGTGCCAGCAGTTACAGACATCTTGACGAGCAGAACTTC. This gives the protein CASSYRHLDEQNF.

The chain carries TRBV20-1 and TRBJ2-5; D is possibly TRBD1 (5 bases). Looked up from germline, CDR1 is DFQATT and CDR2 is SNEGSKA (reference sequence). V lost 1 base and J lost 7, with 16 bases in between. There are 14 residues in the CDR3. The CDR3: CSARGQGIGGTQYF. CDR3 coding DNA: TGCAGTGCTAGAGGCCAGGGAATCGGTGGGACCCAGTACTTC.

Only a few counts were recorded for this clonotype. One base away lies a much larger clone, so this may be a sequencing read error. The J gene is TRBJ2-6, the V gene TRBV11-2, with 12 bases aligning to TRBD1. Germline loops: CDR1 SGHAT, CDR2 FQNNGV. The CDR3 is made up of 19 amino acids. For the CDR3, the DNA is TGTGCCAGCAGCTTATCGATCGGGACAGGGGGCGCGGGGGCCAACATCCTGACTTTC. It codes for CASSLSIGTGGAGANILTF. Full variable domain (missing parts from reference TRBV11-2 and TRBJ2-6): EAGVAQSPRYKIIEKRQSVAFWCNPISGHATLYWYQQILGQGPKLLIQFQNNGVVDDSQLPKDRFSAERLKGVDSTLKIQPAKLEDSAVYLCASSLSIGTGGAGANILTFGAGSRLTVL.

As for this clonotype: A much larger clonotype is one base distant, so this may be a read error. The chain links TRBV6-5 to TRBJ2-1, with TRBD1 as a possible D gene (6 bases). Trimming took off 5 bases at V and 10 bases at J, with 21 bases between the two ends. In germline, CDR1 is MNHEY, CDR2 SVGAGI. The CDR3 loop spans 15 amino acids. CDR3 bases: TGTGCCAGCAGTGCCGGGTTGGGGGCGGTGGTCGAGCAGTTCTTC. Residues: CASSAGLGAVVEQFF.

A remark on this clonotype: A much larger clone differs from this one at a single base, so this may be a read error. CDR3 in amino acids: CASSFSSASYSEQFF. CDR3 sequence (DNA): TGTGCCAGCAGCTTCTCTAGCGCTTCCTACAGTGAGCAGTTCTTC. The V call is TRBV5-5, the J call TRBJ2-1, with D possibly TRBD2 on 6 matching bases. The CDR3 loop spans 15 amino acids. In germline, CDR1 is SGHKS, CDR2 YYEKEE (reference sequence).